These 23 T cell receptor beta chains originate from one sample sequenced in a study of T cell responses to AZD1222 COVID-19 vaccine. Here immunoSEQ multiplex PCR was the method, and the copy in TCRdb shows in-frame clones only, minus some. Of 50,000 or so clones in the sample, 80% to 90% were seen once. This specimen was peripheral blood, taken on day 0 of AZD1222 vaccination. All receptors derive from an adult in good health.

This rearrangement joins TRBV12-5 to TRBJ2-2; the match to TRBD2 covers 13 bases. The germline CDR1 and CDR2 sequences are LGHNT and FRNRAP. The CDR3 is 18 amino acids. Trimming at V came to 5 bases and at J to 4 bases, leaving 10 bases not matched to a gene. CDR3 nucleotide sequence: TGTGCTAGTGGTATAGGGACTAGCGGGACGGGGAGCACCGGGGAGCTGTTTTTT. It codes for CASGIGTSGTGSTGELFF. The full variable domain, completed using reference TRBV12-5 and TRBJ2-2, is DARVTQTPRHKVTEMGQEVTMRCQPILGHNTVFWYRQTMMQGLELLAYFRNRAPLDDSGMPKDRFSAEMPDATLATLKIQPSEPRDSAVYFCASGIGTSGTGSTGELFFGEGSRLTVL.

The V call is TRBV27, the J call TRBJ2-7; 15 positions agree with TRBD2. The length of the CDR3 is 17 residues. Trimming removed 4 bases from V and 0 bases from J; junction bases left unmatched: 4. Germline V gene data show CDR1 as MNHEY and CDR2 as SMNVEV (reference sequence). The CDR3, as DNA: TGTGCCAGCAGTTCCCGGGGACTAGCGGGAGGCTCCTACGAGCAGTACTTC. Its translation is CASSSRGLAGGSYEQYF.

This clone was seen just once. The chain carries TRBV27 and TRBJ1-5; maybe TRBD1 (6 bases). CDR3 size: 16 residues. Germline V gives CDR1 MNHEY, CDR2 SMNVEV (reference sequence). V dropped 8 bases and J dropped 5 bases, with 22 bases sitting between them. The CDR3 is CASRSGGRGLYQPQHF. CDR3 DNA sequence: TGTGCCAGCCGTTCGGGGGGCAGGGGCCTCTATCAGCCCCAGCATTTT.

The table lists this clone with a count of one. The CDR3 bases are TGTGCCAGCAGCCAGGGAGGGGCGGGCACTGAAGCTTTCTTT. It encodes CASSQGGAGTEAFF. The chain has TRBV3-1 (or the pseudogene TRBV3-2) and TRBJ1-1; D is possibly TRBD1 (5 bases). The CDR3 length is 14 residues. Trimming left V 3 bases short and J 4 bases short, with 12 bases between. The germline CDR1 and CDR2 sequences are LGHDT and YNNKEL (reference sequence).

This clone was observed once. The V and J genes are TRBV11-1 and TRBJ2-7, with TRBD2 matching over 11 bases. CDR1 SGHAT and CDR2 FQDESV come from the germline V gene (reference sequence). The CDR3 is 16 amino acids. The J segment lost 3 bases and the V segment lost 5 bases, leaving 9 bases of the junction unmatched. The CDR3 bases are TGTGCCAGCAGCGGAAAACCCGGGACTAGCGGCTACGAGCAGTACTTC. Encoded protein: CASSGKPGTSGYEQYF. Full variable domain (missing parts from reference TRBV11-1 and TRBJ2-7): EAEVAQSPRYKITEKSQAVAFWCDPISGHATLYWYRQILGQGPELLVQFQDESVVDDSQLPKDRFSAERLKGVDSTLKIQPAELGDSAMYLCASSGKPGTSGYEQYFGPGTRLTVT.

The rearrangement joins TRBV4-1 to TRBJ2-1; 9 bases are a match to TRBD2. Germline CDR1 MGHRA, CDR2 YSYEKL. J lost 7 bases, V lost 2 bases, and 12 bases had no gene match. This CDR3 has 17 residues. Here the CDR3 reads CASSQPRAGGPENEQFF. The CDR3 bases are TGCGCCAGCAGCCAACCTCGGGCGGGAGGGCCTGAGAATGAGCAGTTCTTC.

The chain is built from TRBV3-1 (or the pseudogene TRBV3-2) and TRBJ1-5, with D uncertain. V lost 4 bases to trimming and J lost 4 bases, with 17 bases between them. Germline V gene lookup returns CDR1 LGHDT and CDR2 YNNKEL (reference sequence). The CDR3 runs 16 residues. Here the CDR3 reads CASSPGGGGRNQPQHF. In DNA form, the CDR3 reads TGTGCCAGCAGCCCCGGCGGCGGAGGGAGAAATCAGCCCCAGCATTTT.

The J gene is TRBJ1-6, the V gene TRBV4-1; 9 bases map to TRBD1. Per germline, CDR1 MGHRA and CDR2 YSYEKL. There are 16 residues in the CDR3. The J segment lost 9 bases and the V segment lost 3 bases, leaving 9 bases of the junction unmatched. The CDR3 DNA follows: TGCGCCAGCAGCCACGGACAGGGGAACATTGGTTCACCCCTCCACTTT. It encodes CASSHGQGNIGSPLHF.

The chain is built from TRBV5-4 and TRBJ1-4, with D perhaps matching TRBD1 (5 bases). V shed 4 bases and J shed 0 bases, with 16 bases lying between them. The CDR3 has 17 residues. In germline, CDR1 is SGHNT, CDR2 YYREEE (reference sequence). The CDR3 here is CASSLGGQGATNEKLFF. CDR3 nucleotides: TGTGCCAGCAGCCTGGGGGGTCAGGGAGCAACTAATGAAAAACTGTTTTTT. Variable domain in full (rest from reference TRBV5-4 and TRBJ1-4): ETGVTQSPTHLIKTRGQQVTLRCSSQSGHNTVSWYQQALGQGPQFIFQYYREEENGRGNFPPRFSGLQFPNYSSELNVNALELDDSALYLCASSLGGQGATNEKLFFGSGTQLSVL.

The genes are TRBV6-1 and TRBJ2-1; D possibly uses TRBD1 or TRBD2 (5 bases each). Trimming pared 3 bases from V and 7 bases from J, leaving 19 bases between. The CDR3 totals 16 residues. Germline CDR1 MNHNS, CDR2 SASEGT. CDR3 sequence (DNA): TGTGCCAGCAGTGATTCCCTCGGGACGATTGGGAATGAGCAGTTCTTC. Its protein product is CASSDSLGTIGNEQFF.

V is TRBV9 and J is TRBJ2-3, with 9 bases matching TRBD1. Germline CDR1 reads SGDLS; CDR2 reads YYNGEE. This CDR3 has 15 residues. V lost 3 bases to trimming and J lost 6 bases; unmatched junction nucleotides: 8. In DNA, the CDR3 is TGTGCCAGCAGCGCCCAACAGGGGGCGGGTGATACGCAGTATTTT. Encoded protein: CASSAQQGAGDTQYF.

The genes are TRBV5-5 and TRBJ1-2, with 7 bases that match TRBD1. This CDR3 region has 15 residues. V was pared by 1 base and J by 4 bases, with 7 bases of the junction left unmatched. Germline-derived CDR1 and CDR2 are SGHKS and YYEKEE (reference sequence). CDR3 loop: CASSLSGQDLYGYTF. The CDR3 bases are TGTGCCAGCAGCTTGAGTGGACAGGACCTCTATGGCTACACCTTC.

V and J are TRBV28 and TRBJ2-5; D is uncertain. From germline, CDR1 is MDHEN and CDR2 SYDVKM. V dropped 3 bases and J dropped 5 bases, with 4 bases sitting between them. The CDR3 totals 11 residues. In DNA form, the CDR3 reads TGTGCCAGCAGTTTGGGTGAGACCCAGTACTTC. It codes for CASSLGETQYF.

The chain recombines TRBV12-5 with TRBJ2-7, with D hard to call. The length of the CDR3 is 12 residues. The V and J ends lost 1 base and 4 bases respectively, with 5 bases between them. CDR1 LGHNT and CDR2 FRNRAP come from the germline V gene. The CDR3 reads CASGLGRYEQYF. The CDR3, as DNA: TGTGCTAGTGGTTTGGGAAGGTACGAGCAGTACTTC.

The rearrangement joins TRBV5-1 to TRBJ2-1; 8 bases line up with TRBD1. In germline, CDR1 is SGHRS, CDR2 YFSETQ. V shed 0 bases, J shed 4 bases, and the junction held 6 bases outside the gene matches. The CDR3 runs 16 residues. CDR3 in DNA: TGCGCCAGCAGCTTGGCGGACAGGGCGGGGTACAATGAGCAGTTCTTC. Encoded protein: CASSLADRAGYNEQFF.

The rearrangement uses TRBV2 and TRBJ1-1, with D unclear. The V end lost 1 base, the J end lost 2 bases, and 8 bases lay between the germline ends. This CDR3 spans 14 amino acids. CDR1 is SNHLY, CDR2 FYNNEI, per germline. The CDR3 region is CASSEDGQNTEAFF. CDR3 nucleotide sequence: TGTGCCAGCAGTGAAGACGGGCAAAACACTGAAGCTTTCTTT.

V and J are TRBV5-6 and TRBJ1-1, with D possibly TRBD1 on 6 matching bases. V shed 2 bases and J shed 0 bases, with 8 bases lying between them. The CDR3 runs 14 residues. The germline gives CDR1 SGHDT, CDR2 YYEEEE. The CDR3 region is CASSLRGMNTEAFF. The CDR3 DNA reads as TGTGCCAGCAGCTTAAGGGGGATGAACACTGAAGCTTTCTTT.

The chain combines TRBV19 with TRBJ2-1, with TRBD2 matching over 15 bases. CDR1 and CDR2 from the germline V gene are LNHDA and SQIVND (reference sequence). Trimming took 3 bases from V and 8 from J; bases not matched to a gene: 8. The CDR3 sequence is 17 residues long. CDR3 protein: CASSMRTSGRADDEQFF. CDR3 DNA sequence: TGTGCCAGTAGTATGAGGACTAGCGGGAGGGCAGATGATGAGCAGTTCTTC.

Only one count was recorded for this clone. This sequence joins TRBV6-5 and TRBJ1-2; D unclear. The CDR3 is made up of 15 amino acids. V was cut by 6 bases and J by 3 bases, with 17 bases left in between. Germline V gene lookup returns CDR1 MNHEY and CDR2 SVGAGI. The CDR3 protein is CASRDGLRNYYGYTF. The CDR3 nucleotides are TGTGCCAGCAGAGACGGACTGAGAAACTACTATGGCTACACCTTC.

The rearrangement joins TRBV29-1 to TRBJ2-3, with TRBD2 identical over 9 bases. Germline V gives CDR1 SQVTM, CDR2 ANQGSEA. After removal of 7 bases from V and 0 bases from J, the junction contained 5 bases not matched to a gene. This CDR3 has 14 amino acids. As DNA, the CDR3 is TGCAGCGCAGTAGCGGGAGAGAGCACAGATACGCAGTATTTT. Translated, it gives CSAVAGESTDTQYF.

The J gene is TRBJ2-1, the V gene TRBV29-1; 10 bases fit TRBD2. Germline V gives CDR1 SQVTM, CDR2 ANQGSEA. The trim removed 0 bases at V and 16 bases at J, leaving 12 bases unmatched. This CDR3 comprises 14 residues. CDR3 region: CSVEDQSAGGREFF. In DNA form, the CDR3 reads TGCAGCGTTGAAGATCAATCAGCGGGAGGGAGGGAATTCTTC.

V is TRBV18 and J is TRBJ1-2; D is ambiguous. CDR1 and CDR2 from the germline V gene are KGHSH and LQKENI. The V gene lost 3 bases and the J gene lost 1 base, with 6 bases spanning the gap. The CDR3 runs to 13 residues. The CDR3 sequence: CASSPRDNYGYTF. The CDR3 bases are TGTGCCAGCTCACCCCGGGATAACTATGGCTACACCTTC.

The chain combines TRBV19 with TRBJ2-3, with 11 bases matching TRBD2. The CDR3 has 16 residues. The V and J ends lost 5 bases and 4 bases, in that order; junction bases with no gene match: 8. Germline V gene sequence: CDR1 LNHDA, CDR2 SQIVND (reference sequence). CDR3 residues: CASSSQLAGASDTQYF. The DNA of the CDR3 is TGTGCCAGTAGTTCACAACTAGCGGGAGCTTCAGATACGCAGTATTTT. Together with reference TRBV19 and TRBJ2-3, the CDR3 gives the full variable domain: DGGITQSPKYLFRKEGQNVTLSCEQNLNHDAMYWYRQDPGQGLRLIYYSQIVNDFQKGDIAEGYSVSREKKESFPLTVTSAQKNPTAFYLCASSSQLAGASDTQYFGPGTRLTVL.